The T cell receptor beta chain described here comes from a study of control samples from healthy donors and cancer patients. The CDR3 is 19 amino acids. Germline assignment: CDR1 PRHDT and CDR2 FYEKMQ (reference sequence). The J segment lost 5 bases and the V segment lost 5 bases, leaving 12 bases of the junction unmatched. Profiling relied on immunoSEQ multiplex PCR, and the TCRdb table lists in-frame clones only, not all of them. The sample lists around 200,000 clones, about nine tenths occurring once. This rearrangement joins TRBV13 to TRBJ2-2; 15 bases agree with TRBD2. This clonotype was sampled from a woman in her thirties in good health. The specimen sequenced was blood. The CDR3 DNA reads TGTGCCAGCAGCCCCGGACTAGCGGGAGGGCCGAGGGAGACCGGGGAGCTGTTTTTT. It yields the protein CASSPGLAGGPRETGELFF. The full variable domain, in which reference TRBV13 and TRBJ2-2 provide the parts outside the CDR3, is AAGVIQSPRHLIKEKRETATLKCYPIPRHDTVYWYQQGPGQDPQFLISFYEKMQSDKGSIPDRFSAQQFSDYHSELNMSSLELGDSALYFCASSPGLAGGPRETGELFFGEGSRLTVL.